Below, 21 T cell receptor beta chains from the same sample are listed, as sequenced in a study of T cell responses to AZD1222 COVID-19 vaccine (dated by TCRdb to the early 2020s). Preparation of the library involved the immunoSEQ multiplex PCR assay. TCRdb limited this immuneACCESS table to in-frame rearrangements with V and J called. A share of clones is missing; checked studies link under half to unresolved V genes, and the rest is unexplained. Here the sample has 94,000 or so clones; almost 90% occur a single time. The ten largest clonotypes hold under 30% of the sample. Reading the label with the study, this specimen's time point is: baseline before first vaccination. The sample was peripheral blood, taken on day 0 of AZD1222 vaccination. The receptors shown here come from an adult in good health.

The DNA for the CDR3 is TGTGCCAGCAGCCAAGATTTTGACCTCTCACCCCTCCACTTT. This gives the protein CASSQDFDLSPLHF. The chain couples TRBV4-2 to TRBJ1-6; D is undetermined. This CDR3 is 14 amino acids long. The V end was cut by 0 bases, the J end by 10 bases, with 10 bases between. From germline, CDR1 is LGHNA and CDR2 YNFKEQ.

J is TRBJ1-5 and V is TRBV5-1; 7 bases are shared with TRBD1. The V segment lost 4 bases and the J segment 6 bases; nucleotides outside the gene matches: 10. The CDR3 length is 15 residues. Germline V lookup: CDR1 SGHRS, CDR2 YFSETQ. CDR3 in DNA: TGCGCCAGCAGCCCCCAACCCGACAGGGTTCAGCCCCAGCATTTT. Translation gives CASSPQPDRVQPQHF.

J is TRBJ1-1 and V is TRBV2; 11 bases map to TRBD1. Germline V gene data show CDR1 as SNHLY and CDR2 as FYNNEI. V lost 6 bases, J lost 0 bases, and 3 bases stayed unmatched. This CDR3 comprises 15 residues. CDR3 sequence: CASRPGQGVNTEAFF. The CDR3, as DNA: TGTGCCAGCAGGCCGGGACAGGGGGTGAACACTGAAGCTTTCTTT.

CDR3 amino acids: CASSIGAGTTYEQYF. Here the CDR3 DNA reads TGTGCCAGTAGTATAGGGGCCGGGACAACGTACGAGCAGTACTTC. This chain connects TRBV19 to TRBJ2-7; a weak D match, TRBD1 (6 bases). Germline assignment: CDR1 LNHDA and CDR2 SQIVND (reference sequence). CDR3 length equals 15 residues. V lost 1 base to trimming and J lost 4 bases, with 14 bases between them.

This sequence joins TRBV11-2 and TRBJ2-7; D unresolved. V dropped 1 base and J dropped 5 bases, with 9 bases sitting between them. The CDR3 sequence is 13 residues long. Germline CDR1 reads SGHAT; CDR2 reads FQNNGV. The CDR3 DNA follows: TGTGCCAGCAGCTTAGGATGGCAGGACGAGCAGTACTTC. It is translated as CASSLGWQDEQYF.

The chain joins TRBV29-1 to TRBJ1-1; TRBD1 agrees at 9 bases. Per the germline V gene, CDR1 is SQVTM and CDR2 is ANQGSEA. The CDR3 extends over 13 amino acids. The V gene end was trimmed by 4 bases and the J gene end by 4 bases; junction bases not matched to a gene: 4. The CDR3 bases are TGCAGCGTTGTTGGGACAGGGATCACTGAAGCTTTCTTT. Residues: CSVVGTGITEAFF.

This clone has only a few counts. J is TRBJ1-5 and V is TRBV24-1; a possible D gene is TRBD1 (6 bases). Germline V lookup: CDR1 KGHDR, CDR2 SFDVKD. The CDR3 is 16 residues long. The ends were cut back, 4 bases at V and 0 bases at J, with 12 bases in the middle. The CDR3 DNA reads as TGTGCCACCAGTGAAGCAGGGGTGAATAGCAATCAGCCCCAGCATTTT. Protein product: CATSEAGVNSNQPQHF.

This chain joins TRBV6-2 or TRBV6-3 and TRBJ2-1; D unresolved. Germline loops: CDR1 MNHEY, CDR2 SVGEGT. V gave up 4 bases and J gave up 10 bases, with 17 bases separating them. This CDR3 region has 14 residues. The CDR3 loop reads CASSFSSGAREQFF. The CDR3 region has the DNA TGTGCCAGCAGTTTTTCGTCTGGAGCCCGGGAGCAGTTCTTC.

The chain couples TRBV9 to TRBJ2-2, with 9 bases aligning to TRBD1. Germline assignment: CDR1 SGDLS and CDR2 YYNGEE. The V gene end was trimmed by 0 bases and the J gene end by 1 base; junction bases not matched to a gene: 4. The CDR3 contains 17 residues. DNA of the CDR3: TGTGCCAGCAGCGTAGAGCAGGACAGGGGGAACACCGGGGAGCTGTTTTTT. This encodes CASSVEQDRGNTGELFF.

The chain couples TRBV21-1 to TRBJ2-6; no DNA check was done on the table's D call, TRBD1. TRBV21-1 is annotated as a pseudogene. The CDR3 loop spans 23 amino acids. For the CDR3, the DNA is TGTGCCAGCAGCCCAGCAAAGCACAGGGGAAAGAGTCTCGAGGGATCTGGGGCCAACGTCCTGACTTTC. Protein sequence: CASSPAKHRGKSLEGSGANVLTF.

The genes are TRBV19 and TRBJ2-3, with 13 nucleotides matching TRBD2. There are 17 residues in the CDR3. CDR1 is LNHDA and CDR2 is SQIVND in the germline V gene (reference sequence). The junction had 5 bases not matched to a gene; V was cut back by 1 base and J by 4 bases. The CDR3 protein is CASSIVRTSGSPDTQYF. The CDR3 nucleotides read TGTGCCAGTAGTATAGTCCGGACTAGCGGGAGCCCAGATACGCAGTATTTT.

This clone was found once. V and J are TRBV24-1 and TRBJ2-7; 10 bases align to TRBD1. Per the germline V gene, CDR1 is KGHDR and CDR2 is SFDVKD. The V segment lost 3 bases and the J segment 2 bases; nucleotides outside the gene matches: 9. There are 17 residues in the CDR3. CDR3 protein: CATSDRGGTGAPYEQYF. The CDR3 region has the DNA TGTGCCACCAGTGATAGGGGAGGGACAGGGGCCCCCTACGAGCAGTACTTC.

This rearrangement joins TRBV30 to TRBJ1-3; unclear D gene. Germline V lookup: CDR1 GTSNPN, CDR2 SVGIG (reference sequence). The V end was cut by 1 base, the J end by 4 bases, with 11 bases between. This CDR3 has 14 residues. CDR3 residues: CAWSAQKGGNTIYF. Here the CDR3 DNA reads TGTGCCTGGAGTGCTCAGAAAGGGGGAAACACCATATATTTT.

This chain joins TRBV24-1 and TRBJ2-4, with 8 bases aligning to TRBD1. There are 17 residues in the CDR3. The J segment lost 6 bases and the V segment lost 4 bases, leaving 13 bases of the junction unmatched. Germline V gene data show CDR1 as KGHDR and CDR2 as SFDVKD. The CDR3 nucleotides read TGTGCCACCAGTGACAATGACAGGGGTAGTCGGAGAAACATTCAGTACTTC. Translating it yields CATSDNDRGSRRNIQYF.

The count of this clone is one. The genes are TRBV20-1 and TRBJ2-7; 8 bases match TRBD2. This CDR3 has 16 residues. The V gene end was trimmed by 3 bases and the J gene end by 2 bases; junction bases not matched to a gene: 12. The V gene's germline CDR1 is DFQATT and CDR2 SNEGSKA (reference sequence). Here the CDR3 DNA reads TGCAGTGCTAGTTGGAGTCTAGCGGGTATCCCCTACGAGCAGTACTTC. It is translated as CSASWSLAGIPYEQYF.

The chain recombines TRBV7-3 with TRBJ2-1; 8 nucleotides align to TRBD2. Germline lookup yields CDR1 SGHTA and CDR2 FQGTGA. This CDR3 is 14 amino acids long. The V and J ends lost 5 bases and 6 bases, in that order; junction bases with no gene match: 6. The DNA for the CDR3 is TGTGCCAGCAGCCCGGGGAGCGGGAGCAATGAGCAGTTCTTC. Translated, it gives CASSPGSGSNEQFF.

V is TRBV18 and J is TRBJ1-1, with TRBD1 as a possible D gene (5 bases). This CDR3 is 14 amino acids long. V lost 6 bases, J lost 3 bases, and 14 bases lay in between. Germline lookup yields CDR1 KGHSH and CDR2 LQKENI. CDR3 DNA: TGTGCCAGCTCGCCGGGACGGGTTTACACTGAAGCTTTCTTT. This encodes CASSPGRVYTEAFF.

The chain recombines TRBV6-6 with TRBJ2-3; 9 bases map to TRBD1. V shed 5 bases and J 2 bases; nucleotides not matched to a gene: 11. The CDR3 sequence is 17 residues long. Germline V gene data show CDR1 as MNHNY and CDR2 as SVGAGI (reference sequence). The CDR3 nucleotides are TGTGCCAGCAGTCAGGGACAGGGTTTAGGCACCACAGATACGCAGTATTTT. Translation: CASSQGQGLGTTDTQYF.

The chain is built from TRBV24-1 and TRBJ2-3; 9 bases line up with TRBD1. Germline V CDR1 and CDR2: KGHDR, SFDVKD. Trimming took 9 bases from V and 5 from J; bases not matched to a gene: 8. The CDR3 has 14 amino acids. This chain's CDR3 is CATAGQGRGDTQYF. In nucleotides, the CDR3 is TGTGCCACCGCGGGACAGGGTCGTGGAGATACGCAGTATTTT.

The V gene is TRBV10-3, the J gene TRBJ2-1; possible D gene TRBD2, 6 bases. Per germline, CDR1 ENHRY and CDR2 SYGVKD. V was cut by 3 bases and J by 9 bases, with 15 bases left in between. The CDR3 totals 14 residues. The DNA of the CDR3 is TGTGCCATCAGTGAAGTTGGCTCGGGAGTTGAGCAGTTCTTC. Protein sequence: CAISEVGSGVEQFF.

The rearrangement joins TRBV7-8 to TRBJ2-1; either TRBD1 or TRBD2 may supply D (5 bases each). The germline V gene encodes CDR1 SGHVS and CDR2 FQNEAQ. CDR3 length equals 14 residues. The germline V and J ends were trimmed by 5 bases and 13 bases, with 21 bases remaining between them. In nucleotides, the CDR3 is TGTGCCAGCAGCCCGCTTTCCGGGGCAATTACCCAGTTCTTC. Translating gives CASSPLSGAITQFF.